This T cell receptor beta chain was identified in a study of cytomegalovirus exposure and HLA in healthy donors. Study in general: Findings of an earlier analysis included some 110 million unique TCR beta sequences from 180 million or so T cells.

Among the donors, all were healthy bone marrow donors. PCR was performed using 60 Vbeta and 13 Jbeta primers. Method: immunoSEQ multiplex PCR; TCRdb's copy keeps in-frame clones and lacks some. This table holds some 150,000 clones, 77% found once. The junction had 7 bases not matched to a gene; V was cut back by 4 bases and J by 2 bases. The CDR3 covers 16 residues. The germline CDR1 and CDR2 sequences are SGHTA and FQGTGA. The V call is TRBV7-3, the J call TRBJ2-1; 8 bases align to TRBD2. This TCR came from a woman aged 40 to 55 in good health and CMV-seronegative. Material for sequencing was PBMCs. For the CDR3, the DNA is TGTGCCAGCAGCTCGCTGACTAGCGCCACCTACAATGAGCAGTTCTTC. Translated, it gives CASSSLTSATYNEQFF.